This paragraph covers one TCR beta chain sequence. A read error may account for a junction end that differs from germline. These data are taken from a study of blood T cell repertoires in COVID-19. Study in general: Some COVID-19 samples were acute and others convalescent; all came from the United States, Italy and Spain. The analysed material was cDNA or gDNA that came from T cells, B-cell-depleted T cells, or PBMCs.

Germline V CDR1 and CDR2: MNHEY, SVGAGI. The CDR3 has 14 amino acids. The authors' processing: Reference gene primer amplification gave estimated nucleated cell counts. Libraries were prepared by immunoSEQ multiplex PCR; TCRdb keeps only in-frame clonotypes and omits some of them. For V, J and clone size, that table is used; D and trimming come from the DNA. The sample includes roughly 110,000 clones, 71% of them seen just once. This sequence was found in a human donor with acute or convalescent COVID-19. The donor label of this sample is uncertain. This rearrangement joins TRBV6-5 to TRBJ2-1; 8 bases are shared with TRBD2. The material sequenced was peripheral blood. This CDR3 is CASSYAGGYSEQFF. The CDR3 DNA reads as TGTGCCAGCAGTTACGCGGGGGGCTACAGTGAGCAGTTCTTC.